This paragraph reports one T cell receptor (beta chain). What it recognizes is unknown. Cultured CD4+ T-cell DNA underwent Oncomine TCR Beta short-read sequencing. From the PCR reads, TCRdb called clonotypes with MiXCR, one entry per CDR3 protein. The sample has around 7,000 distinct CDR3 sequences, roughly 40% seen once. These data are taken from a study of vaccination and CD4 T cells after COVID-19. The overall study: SARS-CoV-2, HCoV-NL63, HCoV-OC43 and HCoV-229E supplied the overlapping spike peptides used to stimulate cells.

Treatment meaning: approximately 9-day PBMC culture with coronavirus spike peptide pools or control peptides (ViraFEST assay). From the unexposed donor, CD4+ T cells were collected ahead of the COVID-19 pandemic (2011-2018). Germline values: CDR1 LNHDA, CDR2 SQIVND (reference sequence). The CDR3 covers 14 residues. Trimming took off 7 bases at V and 5 bases at J, with 17 bases between the two ends. Sequencing was done on a sample of CD4+ T cells from blood, cultured in vitro. The chain uses TRBV19 and TRBJ1-2, with a possible D match to TRBD1 (5 bases). The TCR comes from a human donor in good health. For the CDR3, the DNA is TGTGCCAGTAAAACATTTGGGGGAGATTATGGCTACACCTTC. Protein: CASKTFGGDYGYTF.